This is a list of T cell receptor beta chains from one sample in a study of blood T cell repertoires in COVID-19. Profiling relied on immunoSEQ multiplex PCR, and the TCRdb table lists in-frame clones only, not all of them. This table holds some 200,000 clones, 65% to 90% found once. The sequencing input was peripheral blood. These receptors originate from a woman between 40 and 55 years old who had recovered from COVID-19. CDR3s include the opening cysteine and the closing phenylalanine or tryptophan. A D gene is named only where the DNA matches it firmly. Clone size appears in some rows only: once, few, many, or a class for an expanded clone.

V gene	clone size	D gene	J gene	CDR3 protein	CDR3 DNA
TRBV9	few	TRBD1	TRBJ1-2	CASSVGQGNYGYTF	TGTGCCAGCAGCGTTGGACAGGGGAACTATGGCTACACCTTC
TRBV7-9	.	.	TRBJ1-5	CASSLASGGNQPQHF	TGTGCCAGCAGCTTAGCTTCAGGGGGCAATCAGCCCCAGCATTTT
TRBV7-2	few	.	TRBJ1-6	CASSFGSNSPLHF	TGTGCCAGCAGCTTTGGGAGTAATTCACCCCTCCACTTT
TRBV18	.	TRBD1	TRBJ2-3	CASSPLGQGVVDTQYF	TGTGCCAGCTCACCCCTGGGACAGGGGGTGGTAGATACGCAGTATTTT
TRBV7-6	.	.	TRBJ1-2	CASSLVSGNYGYTF	TGTGCCAGCAGCTTAGTATCAGGGAACTATGGCTACACCTTC
TRBV3-1/TRBV3-2	.	.	TRBJ2-2	CATMEAGELFF	TGTGCTACTATGGAGGCCGGGGAGCTGTTTTTT
TRBV2	few	TRBD1	TRBJ1-1	CARQGARTEAFF	TGTGCCAGACAGGGGGCGAGGACTGAAGCTTTCTTT
TRBV6-5	.	TRBD1	TRBJ2-5	CASTFRDSQETQYF	TGTGCCAGCACTTTCCGGGACAGCCAAGAGACCCAGTACTTC
TRBV4-3	few	TRBD1	TRBJ1-2	CASSQEQGVGGYTF	TGCGCCAGCAGCCAGGAGCAGGGGGTCGGTGGCTACACCTTC
TRBV5-6	few	TRBD1	TRBJ2-7	CASSQMTGIHEQYF	TGTGCCAGCAGCCAAATGACAGGGATACACGAGCAGTACTTC
TRBV28	few	.	TRBJ2-1	CASKGTTNRLYNEQFF	TGTGCCAGTAAAGGGACAACAAACAGACTTTACAATGAGCAGTTCTTC
TRBV9	.	TRBD2	TRBJ2-5	CASSPSLAGGGETQYF	TGTGCCAGCAGCCCTTCCCTAGCGGGGGGCGGGGAGACCCAGTACTTC
TRBV24-1	.	.	TRBJ1-4	CATQGRFEGVGEKLFF	TGTGCCACCCAGGGGCGATTCGAGGGGGTTGGTGAAAAACTGTTTTTT
TRBV4-3	.	.	TRBJ1-1	CASSQEVVSNMNTEAFF	TGCGCCAGCAGCCAAGAGGTAGTTAGCAACATGAACACTGAAGCTTTCTTT
TRBV5-1	.	.	TRBJ2-3	CASSLEAGTDTQYF	TGCGCCAGCAGCTTGGAGGCGGGCACAGATACGCAGTATTTT
TRBV5-3	.	.	TRBJ1-2	CARSLDQRSANYGYTF	TGTGCCAGAAGCTTGGACCAGAGAAGCGCTAACTATGGCTACACCTTC
TRBV5-6	.	.	TRBJ1-2	CASSFLGGRDYGYTF	TGTGCCAGCAGCTTCTTGGGAGGCCGGGACTATGGCTACACCTTC
TRBV11-2	.	TRBD1	TRBJ1-3	CASSRDRVSNTIYF	TGTGCCAGCAGTCGGGACAGGGTCTCAAACACCATATATTTT
TRBV18	few	.	TRBJ1-5	CASSPGSGDQPQHF	TGTGCCAGCTCACCAGGCTCGGGGGATCAGCCCCAGCATTTT
TRBV11-3	.	.	TRBJ2-7	CASSLDPDEQYF	TGTGCCAGCAGCTTAGATCCGGACGAGCAGTACTTC
TRBV3-1/TRBV3-2	.	TRBD2	TRBJ2-3	CASSQLGGASSTDTQYF	TGTGCCAGCAGCCAACTCGGGGGGGCCTCGAGCACAGATACGCAGTATTTT
TRBV5-1	.	.	TRBJ1-1	CASSRDKNTEAFF	TGCGCCAGCAGTCGTGACAAGAACACTGAAGCTTTCTTT
TRBV7-3	.	.	TRBJ2-3	CASSRQPSTDTQYF	TGTGCCAGCAGCCGACAACCTAGCACAGATACGCAGTATTTT
TRBV6-1	once	.	TRBJ1-4	CASSEWGLGDNEKLFF	TGTGCCAGCAGTGAGTGGGGCCTCGGCGATAATGAAAAACTGTTTTTT
TRBV7-2	.	TRBD2	TRBJ2-2	CASSFLGMKRGDGELFF	TGTGCCAGCAGCTTTTTGGGCATGAAGCGGGGGGATGGGGAGCTGTTTTTT
TRBV7-2	.	.	TRBJ1-2	CASSPLGGGGYGYTF	TGTGCCAGCAGCCCCTTGGGGGGAGGGGGGTATGGCTACACCTTC
TRBV2	.	.	TRBJ1-1	CAGRGPRPMNTEAFF	TGTGCCGGAAGAGGGCCACGACCTATGAACACTGAAGCTTTCTTT
TRBV7-9	.	TRBD2	TRBJ2-3	CASNGAGGITDTQYF	TGTGCCTCGAATGGGGCGGGGGGCATCACAGATACGCAGTATTTT
TRBV10-2	.	.	TRBJ2-1	CASRVERRNEQFF	TGCGCCAGCAGAGTAGAACGGCGGAATGAGCAGTTCTTC
TRBV30	.	.	TRBJ1-1	CAWSGGQGTEAFF	TGTGCCTGGAGCGGGGGGCAGGGTACTGAAGCTTTCTTT
TRBV12-3/TRBV12-4	.	.	TRBJ2-5	CASSLSREETQYF	TGTGCCAGCAGTTTAAGCAGGGAAGAGACCCAGTACTTC
TRBV5-6	.	.	TRBJ2-4	CASSSLEGWDIQYF	TGTGCCAGCAGCTCTCTTGAGGGCTGGGACATTCAGTACTTC
TRBV6-2/TRBV6-3	.	.	TRBJ1-1	CASSYQATNTEAFF	TGTGCCAGCAGTTACCAAGCCACGAACACTGAAGCTTTCTTT
TRBV2	.	TRBD2	TRBJ2-3	CASSELAGGTDTQYF	TGTGCCAGCAGTGAACTAGCGGGGGGGACAGATACGCAGTATTTT
TRBV19	once	.	TRBJ2-7	CASSSRQGLLLEQYF	TGTGCCAGTAGTTCCCGACAGGGACTCCTCCTCGAGCAGTACTTC
TRBV27	.	.	TRBJ1-6	CASSLRTGSALGSLDSPLHF	TGTGCCAGCAGTTTGCGGACGGGATCGGCTCTAGGGTCTTTAGATTCACCCCTCCACTTT
TRBV5-5	few	.	TRBJ2-7	CASSRDMQYEQYF	TGTGCCAGCAGCAGGGACATGCAATACGAGCAGTACTTC
TRBV3-1/TRBV3-2	.	TRBD1	TRBJ2-7	CASSQVAGGVEQYF	TGTGCCAGCAGCCAAGTGGCAGGGGGTGTCGAGCAGTACTTC
TRBV7-2	.	TRBD2	TRBJ2-1	CASSQGLAGSSYNEQFF	TGTGCCAGCAGCCAAGGGCTAGCGGGGAGCTCCTACAATGAGCAGTTCTTC
TRBV7-8	.	.	TRBJ2-5	CASSLELQETQYF	TGTGCCAGCAGCTTAGAACTACAAGAGACCCAGTACTTC
TRBV6-6	.	TRBD1	TRBJ1-6	CASSHRTGNNSPLHF	TGTGCCAGCAGTCACAGGACAGGGAATAATTCACCCCTCCACTTT
TRBV15	.	.	TRBJ1-2	CATSSGDYGYTF	TGTGCCACCAGCTCAGGGGACTATGGCTACACCTTC
TRBV18	.	.	TRBJ1-4	CASPPGIYEKLFF	TGTGCCAGCCCTCCGGGGATTTATGAAAAACTGTTTTTT
TRBV3-1/TRBV3-2	.	.	TRBJ1-4	CASSHTKQGLQVHPEKLFF	TGTGCCAGCAGCCACACCAAACAGGGTCTGCAGGTGCACCCCGAAAAACTGTTTTTT
TRBV7-9	.	TRBD1	TRBJ1-1	CASSLVQGGATEAFF	TGTGCCAGCAGCTTAGTACAGGGGGGAGCCACTGAAGCTTTCTTT
TRBV3-1/TRBV3-2	.	.	TRBJ2-7	CASSQNLAAPYEQYF	TGTGCCAGCAGCCAAAATTTAGCGGCGCCCTACGAGCAGTACTTC
TRBV27	few	TRBD1	TRBJ2-7	CASSSYRGKTYEQYF	TGTGCCAGCAGTTCGTACAGGGGAAAGACCTACGAGCAGTACTTC
TRBV11-3	.	TRBD2	TRBJ2-5	CASSVRLAGVETQYF	TGTGCCAGCAGCGTCAGACTAGCGGGGGTAGAGACCCAGTACTTC
TRBV29-1	once	.	TRBJ2-6	CSVDPGAGANVLTF	TGCAGCGTTGATCCGGGGGCTGGGGCCAACGTCCTGACTTTC
TRBV19	.	.	TRBJ1-4	CASSPAGEKLFF	TGTGCCAGTAGTCCCGCGGGTGAAAAACTGTTTTTT
TRBV5-1	.	.	TRBJ1-4	CASSLDRNEKLFF	TGCGCCAGCAGCCTAGACAGAAATGAAAAACTGTTTTTT
TRBV19	.	.	TRBJ1-3	CASSIGWTDEVRNTIYF	TGTGCCAGTAGTATAGGATGGACAGACGAGGTGCGGAACACCATATATTTT